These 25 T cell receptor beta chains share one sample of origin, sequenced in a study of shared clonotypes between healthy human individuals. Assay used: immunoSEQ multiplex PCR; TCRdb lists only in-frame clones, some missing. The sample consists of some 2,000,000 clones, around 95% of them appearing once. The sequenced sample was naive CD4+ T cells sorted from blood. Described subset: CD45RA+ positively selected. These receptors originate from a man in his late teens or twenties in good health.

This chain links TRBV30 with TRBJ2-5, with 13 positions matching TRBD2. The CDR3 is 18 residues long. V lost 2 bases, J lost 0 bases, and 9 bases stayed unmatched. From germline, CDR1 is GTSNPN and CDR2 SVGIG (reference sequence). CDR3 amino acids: CAWSLRTSGGLYQETQYF. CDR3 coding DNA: TGTGCCTGGAGTCTAAGGACTAGCGGGGGATTGTACCAAGAGACCCAGTACTTC.

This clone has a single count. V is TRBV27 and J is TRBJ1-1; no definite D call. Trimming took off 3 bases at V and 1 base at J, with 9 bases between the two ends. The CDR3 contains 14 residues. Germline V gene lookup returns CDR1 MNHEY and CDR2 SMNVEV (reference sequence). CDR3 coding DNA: TGTGCCAGCAGTTTCAATATCCGGAACACTGAAGCTTTCTTT. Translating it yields CASSFNIRNTEAFF.

In nucleotides, the CDR3 is TGTGCCAGCAGCGTAGGCGACGGGGGGGCTGGAAACACCATATATTTT. Residues: CASSVGDGGAGNTIYF. The V call is TRBV9, the J call TRBJ1-3; maybe TRBD1 (5 bases). The CDR3 length is 16 residues. The germline V gene has CDR1 SGDLS and CDR2 YYNGEE. The germline V and J ends were trimmed by 0 bases and 2 bases, with 12 bases remaining between them.

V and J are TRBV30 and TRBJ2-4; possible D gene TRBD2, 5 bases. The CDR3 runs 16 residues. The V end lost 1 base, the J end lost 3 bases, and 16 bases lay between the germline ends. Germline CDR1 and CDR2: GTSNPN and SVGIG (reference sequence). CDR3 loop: CAWSASPPGGKNIQYF. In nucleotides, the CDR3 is TGTGCCTGGAGTGCCTCCCCGCCCGGAGGCAAAAACATTCAGTACTTC.

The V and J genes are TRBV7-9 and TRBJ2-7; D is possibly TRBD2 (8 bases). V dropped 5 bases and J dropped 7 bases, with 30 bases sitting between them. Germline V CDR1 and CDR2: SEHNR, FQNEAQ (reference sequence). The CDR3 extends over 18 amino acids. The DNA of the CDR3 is TGTGCCAGCAGCGCCCTTGGTAGCGGGACAGATCAGGAAAAGGAGCAGTACTTC. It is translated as CASSALGSGTDQEKEQYF. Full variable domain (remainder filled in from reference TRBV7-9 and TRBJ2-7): DTGVSQNPRHKITKRGQNVTFRCDPISEHNRLYWYRQTLGQGPEFLTYFQNEAQLEKSRLLSDRFSAERPKGSFSTLEIQRTEQGDSAMYLCASSALGSGTDQEKEQYFGPGTRLTVT.

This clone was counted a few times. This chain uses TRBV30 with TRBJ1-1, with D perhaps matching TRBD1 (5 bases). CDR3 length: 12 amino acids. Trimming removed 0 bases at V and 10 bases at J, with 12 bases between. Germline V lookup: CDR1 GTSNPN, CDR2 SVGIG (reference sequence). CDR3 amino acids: CAWSVGAGGAFF. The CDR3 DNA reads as TGTGCCTGGAGTGTAGGGGCCGGGGGAGCTTTCTTT. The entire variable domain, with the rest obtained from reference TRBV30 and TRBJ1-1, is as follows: SQTIHQWPATLVQPVGSPLSLECTVEGTSNPNLYWYRQAAGRGLQLLFYSVGIGQISSEVPQNLSASRPQDRQFILSSKKLLLSDSGFYLCAWSVGAGGAFFGQGTRLTVV.

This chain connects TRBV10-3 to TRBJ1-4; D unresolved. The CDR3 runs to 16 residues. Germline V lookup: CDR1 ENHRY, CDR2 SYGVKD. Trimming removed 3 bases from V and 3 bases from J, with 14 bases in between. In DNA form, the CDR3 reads TGTGCCATCAGTGAAACCTACGGCGGACCTAATGAAAAACTGTTTTTT. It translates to CAISETYGGPNEKLFF.

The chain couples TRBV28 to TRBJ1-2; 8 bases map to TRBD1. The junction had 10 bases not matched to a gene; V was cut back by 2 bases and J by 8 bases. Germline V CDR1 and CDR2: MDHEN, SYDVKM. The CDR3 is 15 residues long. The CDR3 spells CASSLPGTGRRGYTF. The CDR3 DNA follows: TGTGCCAGCAGTTTACCCGGGACAGGCAGAAGGGGCTACACCTTC.

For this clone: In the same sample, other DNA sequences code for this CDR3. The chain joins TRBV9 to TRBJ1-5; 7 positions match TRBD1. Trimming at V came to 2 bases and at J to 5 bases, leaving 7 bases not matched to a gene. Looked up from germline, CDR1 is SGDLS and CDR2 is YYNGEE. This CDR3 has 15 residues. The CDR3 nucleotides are TGTGCCAGCAGCGTGGGGCAGGGGGTCGATCAGCCCCAGCATTTT. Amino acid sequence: CASSVGQGVDQPQHF.

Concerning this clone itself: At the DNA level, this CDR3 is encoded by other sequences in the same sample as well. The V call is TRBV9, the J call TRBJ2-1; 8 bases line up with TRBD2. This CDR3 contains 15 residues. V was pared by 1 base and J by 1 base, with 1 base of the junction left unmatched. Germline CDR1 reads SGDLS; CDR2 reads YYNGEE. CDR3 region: CASSVTSGSYNEQFF. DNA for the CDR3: TGTGCCAGCAGCGTAACTAGCGGATCCTACAATGAGCAGTTCTTC. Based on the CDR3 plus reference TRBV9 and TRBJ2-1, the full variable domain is DSGVTQTPKHLITATGQRVTLRCSPRSGDLSVYWYQQSLDQGLQFLIQYYNGEERAKGNILERFSAQQFPDLHSELNLSSLELGDSALYFCASSVTSGSYNEQFFGPGTRLTVL.

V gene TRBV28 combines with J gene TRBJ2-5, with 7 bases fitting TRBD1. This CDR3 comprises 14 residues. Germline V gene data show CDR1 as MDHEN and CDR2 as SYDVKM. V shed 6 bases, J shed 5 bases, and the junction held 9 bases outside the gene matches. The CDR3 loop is CASSRDRAIETQYF. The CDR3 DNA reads TGTGCCAGCAGCCGAGACAGGGCGATTGAGACCCAGTACTTC.

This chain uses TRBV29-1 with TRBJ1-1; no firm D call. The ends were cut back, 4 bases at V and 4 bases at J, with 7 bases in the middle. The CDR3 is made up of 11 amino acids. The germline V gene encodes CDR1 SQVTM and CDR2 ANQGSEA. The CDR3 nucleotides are TGCAGCGTTGTCTGGCGCACTGAAGCTTTCTTT. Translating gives CSVVWRTEAFF.

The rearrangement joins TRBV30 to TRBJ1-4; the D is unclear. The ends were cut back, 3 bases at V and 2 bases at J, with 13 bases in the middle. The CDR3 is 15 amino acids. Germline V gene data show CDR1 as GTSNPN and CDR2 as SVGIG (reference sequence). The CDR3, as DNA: TGTGCCTGGAGCAGGCGGCCTTCGACTAATGAAAAACTGTTTTTT. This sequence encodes CAWSRRPSTNEKLFF.

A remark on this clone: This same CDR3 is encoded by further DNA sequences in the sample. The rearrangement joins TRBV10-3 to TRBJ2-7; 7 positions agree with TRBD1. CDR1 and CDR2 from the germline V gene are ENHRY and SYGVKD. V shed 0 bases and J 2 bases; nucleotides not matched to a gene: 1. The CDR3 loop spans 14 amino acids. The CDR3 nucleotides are TGTGCCATCAGTGAGTCACAGGGGCCCTACGAGCAGTACTTC. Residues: CAISESQGPYEQYF.

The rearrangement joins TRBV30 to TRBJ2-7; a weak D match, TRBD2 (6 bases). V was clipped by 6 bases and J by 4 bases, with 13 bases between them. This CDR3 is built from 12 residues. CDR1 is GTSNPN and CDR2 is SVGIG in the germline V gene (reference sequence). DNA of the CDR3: TGTGCCTGTCTACTAGCTGGGTACGAGCAGTACTTC. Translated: CACLLAGYEQYF.

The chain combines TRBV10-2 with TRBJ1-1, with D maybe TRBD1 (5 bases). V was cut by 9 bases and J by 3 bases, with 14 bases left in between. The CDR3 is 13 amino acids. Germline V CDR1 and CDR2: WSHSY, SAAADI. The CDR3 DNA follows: TGCGCCAGGCCCGGGGGACGGGACACTGAAGCTTTCTTT. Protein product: CARPGGRDTEAFF.

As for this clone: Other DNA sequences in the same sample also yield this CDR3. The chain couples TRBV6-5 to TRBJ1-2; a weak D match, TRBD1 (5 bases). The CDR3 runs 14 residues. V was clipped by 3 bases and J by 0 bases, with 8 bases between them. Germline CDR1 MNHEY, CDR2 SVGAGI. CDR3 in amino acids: CASSYRGTNYGYTF. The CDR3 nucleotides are TGTGCCAGCAGTTATAGGGGAACTAACTATGGCTACACCTTC.

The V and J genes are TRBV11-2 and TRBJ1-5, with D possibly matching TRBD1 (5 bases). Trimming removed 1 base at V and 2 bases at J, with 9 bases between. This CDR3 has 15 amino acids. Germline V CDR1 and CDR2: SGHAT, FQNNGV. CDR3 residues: CASSLGGIGNQPQHF. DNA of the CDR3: TGTGCCAGCAGCTTAGGGGGGATTGGCAATCAGCCCCAGCATTTT.

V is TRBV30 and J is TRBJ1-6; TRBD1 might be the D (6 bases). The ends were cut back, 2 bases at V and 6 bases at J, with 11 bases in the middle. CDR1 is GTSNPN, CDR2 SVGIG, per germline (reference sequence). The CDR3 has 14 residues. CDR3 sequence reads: CAWSLDRSNSPLHF. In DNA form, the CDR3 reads TGTGCCTGGAGTCTTGACAGGAGTAATTCACCCCTCCACTTT.

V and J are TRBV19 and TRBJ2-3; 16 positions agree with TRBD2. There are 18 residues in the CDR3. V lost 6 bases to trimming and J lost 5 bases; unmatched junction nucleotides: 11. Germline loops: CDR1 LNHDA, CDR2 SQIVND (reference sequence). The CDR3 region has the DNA TGTGCCAGTAGCAACCCGGGACTAGCGGGGGGGCAGGGAGATACGCAGTATTTT. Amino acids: CASSNPGLAGGQGDTQYF.

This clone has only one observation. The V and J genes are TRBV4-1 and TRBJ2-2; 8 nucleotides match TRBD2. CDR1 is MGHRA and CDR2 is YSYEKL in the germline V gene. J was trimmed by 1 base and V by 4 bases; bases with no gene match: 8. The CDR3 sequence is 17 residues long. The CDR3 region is CASSRQLLAGNTGELFF. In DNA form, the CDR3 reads TGCGCCAGCAGCCGACAATTGCTAGCGGGGAACACCGGGGAGCTGTTTTTT.

The CDR3 region has the DNA TGTGCCAGCAGCCGGGACCGATCGAACACCGGGGAGCTGTTTTTT. It encodes CASSRDRSNTGELFF. V is TRBV2 and J is TRBJ2-2; D is tentatively TRBD1 or TRBD2 (5 bases each). Trimming took off 6 bases at V and 0 bases at J, with 11 bases between the two ends. The germline V gene encodes CDR1 SNHLY and CDR2 FYNNEI. This CDR3 spans 15 amino acids.

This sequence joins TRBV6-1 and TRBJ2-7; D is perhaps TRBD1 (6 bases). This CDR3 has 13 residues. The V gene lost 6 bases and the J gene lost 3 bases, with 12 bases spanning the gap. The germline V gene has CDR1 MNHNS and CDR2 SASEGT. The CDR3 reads CASRSGHFYEQYF. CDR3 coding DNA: TGTGCCAGCAGGTCGGGACACTTCTACGAGCAGTACTTC.

CDR3 nucleotides: TGTGCCAGCAGGGGGGACAGGGGGCATTACAATGAGCAGTTCTTC. Its translation: CASRGDRGHYNEQFF. The chain employs TRBV2 and TRBJ2-1, with 12 bases that match TRBD1. Germline CDR1 reads SNHLY; CDR2 reads FYNNEI. Unmatched junction bases numbered 4, after V lost 6 bases and J lost 4 bases. This CDR3 region has 15 residues. The full variable domain, in which reference TRBV2 and TRBJ2-1 provide the parts outside the CDR3, is EPEVTQTPSHQVTQMGQEVILRCVPISNHLYFYWYRQILGQKVEFLVSFYNNEISEKSEIFDDQFSVERPDGSNFTLKIRSTKLEDSAMYFCASRGDRGHYNEQFFGPGTRLTVL.

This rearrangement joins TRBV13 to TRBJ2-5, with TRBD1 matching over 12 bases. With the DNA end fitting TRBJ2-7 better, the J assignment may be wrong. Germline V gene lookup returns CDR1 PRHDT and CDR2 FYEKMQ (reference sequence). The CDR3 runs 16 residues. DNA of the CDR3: TGTGCCAGCAGTCCCGGGACAGGGGGCCCTCCCTACGAGCAGTACTTC. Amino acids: CASSPGTGGPPYEQYF.